This section outlines one TCR beta chain sequence together with its context. These data belong to a study of T cell changes during pregnancy in multiple sclerosis. Germline-derived CDR1 and CDR2 are MNHEY and SMNVEV (reference sequence). Trimming cost V 7 bases and J 6 bases; bases outside gene matches: 9. The CDR3 runs 15 residues. The data were produced by immunoSEQ multiplex PCR, yet TCRdb's version contains in-frame clones alone and is incomplete. The data contain 55,000 to 70,000 clones, 75% to 90% of them seen just once; the ten biggest clones take up 0.35% to 0.45%. This material consisted of CD4+ T cells from peripheral blood mononuclear cells, taken in the third trimester of pregnancy. The chain recombines TRBV27 with TRBJ2-1, with 10 nucleotides matching TRBD1. The receptor comes from a female donor with multiple sclerosis, enrolled in a pregnancy study. CDR3 sequence reads: CASTRDRGRGNEQFF. In DNA, the CDR3 is TGTGCCAGCACCCGGGACAGGGGCCGCGGCAATGAGCAGTTCTTC.